This TCR beta chain was recorded in a study of cytomegalovirus exposure and HLA in healthy donors. Turning to the study itself: Drawn from HLA-typed donors, about 85 million unique TCRs were held in an early data release.

Healthy people donating bone marrow made up the donors. The germline V and J ends were trimmed by 2 bases and 1 base, with 8 bases remaining between them. This CDR3 is built from 14 residues. Germline V gives CDR1 KGHSH, CDR2 LQKENI. With 60 Vbeta and 13 Jbeta primers, the PCR was carried out. The repertoire was sequenced with immunoSEQ multiplex PCR; TCRdb's copy has only in-frame clones and lacks some. The sample includes under 150,000 clones, 50% to 75% of them seen just once. Sequenced material: PBMCs. The TCR was taken from a woman aged 40 to 50 in good health and CMV-seronegative. The rearrangement joins TRBV18 to TRBJ1-1; possible D gene TRBD1, 6 bases. CDR3 residues: CASSPAGANTEAFF. The CDR3 nucleotides read TGTGCCAGCTCACCAGCGGGGGCGAACACTGAAGCTTTCTTT.